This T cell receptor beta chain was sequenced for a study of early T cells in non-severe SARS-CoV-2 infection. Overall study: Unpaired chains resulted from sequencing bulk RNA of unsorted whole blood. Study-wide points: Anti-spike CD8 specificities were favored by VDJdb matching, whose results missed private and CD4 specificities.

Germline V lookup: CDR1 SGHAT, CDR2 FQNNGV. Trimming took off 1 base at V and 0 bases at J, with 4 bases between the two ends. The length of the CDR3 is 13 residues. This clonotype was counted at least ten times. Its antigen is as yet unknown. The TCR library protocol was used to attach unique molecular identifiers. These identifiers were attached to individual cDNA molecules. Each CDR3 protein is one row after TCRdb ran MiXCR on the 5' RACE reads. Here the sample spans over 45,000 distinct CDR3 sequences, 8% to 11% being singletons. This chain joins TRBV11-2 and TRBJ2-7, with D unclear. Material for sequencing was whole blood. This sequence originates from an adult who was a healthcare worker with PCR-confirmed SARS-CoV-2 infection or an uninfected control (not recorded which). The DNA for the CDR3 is TGTGCCAGCAGCTTAGGCAGCTCCTACGAGCAGTACTTC. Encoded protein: CASSLGSSYEQYF.